Detailed here is one TCR beta chain. The data stem from a study of blood T cell repertoires in COVID-19. Turning to the study itself: PBMCs, B-cell-depleted T cells, or T cells provided the cDNA or gDNA that made up the material.

This CDR3 has 14 residues. Trimming removed 0 bases at V and 7 bases at J, with 11 bases between. Germline CDR1 SGHRS, CDR2 YFSETQ. The table came from immunoSEQ multiplex PCR; TCRdb's copy has only in-frame clones and leaves some out. This table has approximately 300,000 clones, 65% to 85% appearing once. V and J are TRBV5-1 and TRBJ1-3; no reliable D call. Sequenced sample: peripheral blood. The receptor's source is a person aged 70 to 79 with COVID-19, enrolled during active disease. The CDR3 DNA is TGCGCCAGCAGCTTGGGTGTTGCGGGTAACACCATATATTTT. Residues: CASSLGVAGNTIYF.